Listed below are T cell receptor beta chains from one sample, sequenced in a study of T-cell reconstitution after alpha-beta-depleted transplantation in children. TCRdb reprocessed the PCR reads with MiXCR, giving one entry per CDR3 protein. In the table there are under 150,000 distinct CDR3 sequences, 9.5% to 10% of which are singletons. Sequenced material: PBMCs, mostly from graft donor cells, taken 180 days after TCRalphabeta/CD19-depleted stem cell transplant. These TCRs come from a girl less than two years old who had a stem cell transplant for combined immunodeficiency, so the T cells may come from the graft donor. Each CDR3 is given without its conserved first and last residue. Fields, in order: V gene, CDR3 protein.

TRBV7-6	ASSLIGIGDGSEKLF
TRBV29-1	SVARGDTGELF
TRBV7-9	ASSWPGRRKWETQY
TRBV20-1	SARDIQYLGANVLT
TRBV9	ASSLAGTAGDEQY
TRBV20-1	SARREVGQF
TRBV7-7	ASSLGTGNAQDTQY
TRBV27	ASSLKLAHVYREQY
TRBV20-1	SARAGVGNQPKH
TRBV20-1	SAQTGGWETQY
TRBV20-1	SARVTSGGTDTQY
TRBV20-1	SAPPPSGEKLF
TRBV20-1	SARGDFNLDTQY
TRBV7-8	ASSLKLAGLGELF
TRBV12-3/TRBV12-4	ASQSTVLPEAF
TRBV12-3/TRBV12-4	ASSYGAGSSYEQY
TRBV4-3	ASSQDRWQQAHQPQH
TRBV24-1	ATKGWTGELF
TRBV20-1	SASVQPSYNSPLH
TRBV6-5	ASSSSTSYNEQF
TRBV7-3	ASSLRLSAGELF
TRBV12-3/TRBV12-4	ASSWDRGSVGELF
TRBV20-1	SAESRLAGVPFSYNEQF
TRBV14	ASSQVSWSGANVLT
TRBV7-8	ASSRTLLGGTQY
TRBV5-4	ASSLGTSGGAQY
TRBV19	ASSMLGQGAIYEQF
TRBV7-9	ASSRSGRDGELF
TRBV29-1	SVETAYEQY
TRBV12-3/TRBV12-4	ASSRTGRNEQY
TRBV7-2	ASSFPTGQGTEAF
TRBV5-1	ASSPYSGRSYGYT
TRBV7-2	ASSLASGSYEQY
TRBV7-2	ASSLEQVVNYEQY
TRBV29-1	SVPQGLGLAF
TRBV7-9	ASSSGQKQVMNTEAF
TRBV29-1	SVYRAEQF
TRBV20-1	SARVLGVPTTLSTEAF
TRBV12-5	ASGFLGESSYNEQF
TRBV12-3/TRBV12-4	ASNPSGGATEAF
TRBV5-4	ASTRPGQGYGYT
TRBV7-9	ASSLASGGKSEQY
TRBV18	ASSRYQLAGVTDTQY
TRBV12-3/TRBV12-4	ASNRDSSLDRY
TRBV20-1	SARKTGVHTEAF